This T cell receptor (beta chain) was obtained from a study of T-cell reconstitution after alpha-beta-depleted transplantation in children. Study-wide findings and caveats: Roughly two months post-transplant, alpha-beta T cells reportedly originated from several hundred graft clones that had expanded. T cells produced anew were the main source of T-cell counts and diversity one year after transplant.

Unique molecular identifiers tagged the TCRbeta library. In TCRdb, the PCR reads were re-called with MiXCR into one record per CDR3 protein. The sample consists of 500,000 to 650,000 distinct CDR3 sequences, around 10% of them appearing once. The CDR3 is made up of 11 amino acids. Trimming pared 10 bases from V and 8 bases from J, leaving 13 bases between. The germline CDR1 and CDR2 sequences are KGHDR and SFDVKD. This clonotype showed up just a few times. Its antigen is not identified. This clonotype originated in a female patient aged 2-10 years who had a stem cell transplant for aplastic anemia, so the T cells may come from the graft donor. This sample comprised PBMCs, mostly from graft donor cells, obtained 180 days after TCRalphabeta/CD19-depleted stem cell transplant. The chain couples TRBV24-1 to TRBJ1-2, with D unresolved. The CDR3 spells CATYDASGYTF. The CDR3 region has the DNA TGTGCCACATATGATGCAAGCGGCTACACCTTC.